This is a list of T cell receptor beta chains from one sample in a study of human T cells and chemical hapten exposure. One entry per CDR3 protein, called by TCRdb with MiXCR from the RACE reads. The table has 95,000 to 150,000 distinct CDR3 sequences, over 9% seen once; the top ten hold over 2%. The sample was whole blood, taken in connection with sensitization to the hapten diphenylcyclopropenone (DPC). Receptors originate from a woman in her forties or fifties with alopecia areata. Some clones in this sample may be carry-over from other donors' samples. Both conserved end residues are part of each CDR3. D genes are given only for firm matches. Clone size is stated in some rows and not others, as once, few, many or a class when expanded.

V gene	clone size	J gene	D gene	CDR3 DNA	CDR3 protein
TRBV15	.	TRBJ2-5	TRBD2	TGTGCCACCAGTAAGAGATCAGGGACTAGCGGGCGAGAGACCCAGTACTTC	CATSKRSGTSGRETQYF
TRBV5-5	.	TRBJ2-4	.	TGTGCCAGCAGCTTCCTCCCGGCCAAAAACATTCAGTACTTC	CASSFLPAKNIQYF
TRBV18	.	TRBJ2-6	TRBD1	TGTGCCAGCTCACCAAAAGAAGGGACAGATGTTGCTGGGGCCAACGTCCTGACTTTC	CASSPKEGTDVAGANVLTF
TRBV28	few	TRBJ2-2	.	TGTGCCAGCAGATGGAGAGCCACCGGGGAGCTGTTTTTT	CASRWRATGELFF
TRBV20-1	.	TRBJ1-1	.	TGCAGTGCTAGCCGACAGGACACTGAAGCTTTCTTT	CSASRQDTEAFF
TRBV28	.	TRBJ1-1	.	TGTGCCAGCAGAAACAGTGAAGCTTTCTTT	CASRNSEAFF
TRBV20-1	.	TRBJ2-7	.	TGCAGTGCGCCTCGCGGCATCGCCTACGAGCAGTACTTC	CSAPRGIAYEQYF
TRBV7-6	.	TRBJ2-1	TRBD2	TGTGCCAGCAGCTTACTAGCGGGGAAGGGGGGTGAAGATGAGCAGTTCTTC	CASSLLAGKGGEDEQFF
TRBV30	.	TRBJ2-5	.	TGTGCCTGGAGTGTAAGAGAGACCCAGTACTTC	CAWSVRETQYF
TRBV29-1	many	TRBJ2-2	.	TGCAGCGTTGCAGGAGTCGGCGGGGAGCTGTTTTTT	CSVAGVGGELFF
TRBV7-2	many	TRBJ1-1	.	TGTGCCAGCAGCGCAGTGGCCGACACTGAAGCTTTCTTT	CASSAVADTEAFF
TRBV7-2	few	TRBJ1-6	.	TGTGCCAGCAGCCTAGAACAGGGAGATTCACCCCTCCACTTT	CASSLEQGDSPLHF
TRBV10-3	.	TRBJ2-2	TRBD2	TGTGCCATCAGTGGTCCAAGCGGGAGGGCCACCGGGGAGCTGTTTTTT	CAISGPSGRATGELFF
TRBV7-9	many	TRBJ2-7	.	TGTGCCAGCAGCGCCCCGGGACATCCCTACGAGCAGTACTTC	CASSAPGHPYEQYF
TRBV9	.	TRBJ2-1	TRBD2	TGTGCCAGCAGCGTAGAAACCCCTAGCGGGGGGGTGGGTAATGAGCAGTTCTTC	CASSVETPSGGVGNEQFF
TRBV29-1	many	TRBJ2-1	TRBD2	TGCAGCGTTGAAGGCCCGGGACTAGCGGGGACTTACAATGAGCAGTTCTTC	CSVEGPGLAGTYNEQFF
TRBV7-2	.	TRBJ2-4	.	TGTGCCAGCAGCCCCAACCGGGTTGGGGTCAAAAACATTCAGTACTTC	CASSPNRVGVKNIQYF
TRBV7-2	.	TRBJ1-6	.	TGTGCCAGCAGCTTAGCAGGGCCAGATAATTCACCCCTCCACTTT	CASSLAGPDNSPLHF
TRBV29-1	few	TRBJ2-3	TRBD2	TGCAGCGTCGCCGGAGCTAGCGGGCCCGAGGGGGATACGCAGTATTTT	CSVAGASGPEGDTQYF
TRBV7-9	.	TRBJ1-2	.	TGTGCCGGCGGGGACAATGGCTACACCTTC	CAGGDNGYTF